The entry that follows covers one T cell receptor (beta chain) sequence. This clonotype has a handful of counts. No cognate antigen has been identified for it. Base-call qualities are not available, and no considerably larger clone is one nucleotide away. The time point label for this specimen denotes: newly diagnosed GD, antithyroid drugs for less than 3 months. For both TCR sequencing and RNA sequencing, RNA was extracted from PBMCs in TRIzol. The diagnosis of Graves' disease was made according to American Thyroid Association guidelines. Patients were recruited from an endocrinology department in Xi'an, China. From each patient, 7.5 to 10 milliliters of peripheral blood was collected into an EDTA anticoagulant tube. Ficoll Paque Plus density gradient separation was used to isolate PBMCs, and no further T cell sorting was performed. RNA quality was checked with an Agilent 2100 Bioanalyzer and agarose gel, and concentration with a NanoDrop 2000.

The data belong to a study of regulatory T cells in long-lasting Graves disease (dated by TCRdb to the early 2020s). Regarding the study in general: Patients with newly diagnosed Graves' disease had been on antithyroid drugs for under 3 months. Patients with persistent Graves' disease were compared with patients with newly diagnosed Graves' disease using TCR sequencing and RNA sequencing of peripheral blood. The study took place in China and was registered as a clinical trial. A total of around 35 samples underwent TCR sequencing: about 13 from persistent and some 20 from newly diagnosed Graves' disease patients.

Study-level results and caveats: Compared with newly diagnosed patients, persistent Graves' disease patients had lower TCR Shannon entropy and fewer highly expanded clones, which suggests clonal expansion. A larger number of public clonotypes was shared among persistent patients (fewer than 3,000) than among newly diagnosed patients (around 970). Only peripheral blood was studied, because thyroid tissue, the primary lesion, was inaccessible. The authors acknowledged the small sample size as a limitation that may reduce accuracy. Sequencing and analysis were limited to the TCR beta chain.

The library was built by means of multiplex PCR. The reads were generated on an Illumina HiSeq 4000. iRepertoire HTBI primers and Arm-PCR amplification of CDR3 regions were used to construct TCR beta libraries. Before sequencing, the PCR products underwent gel purification. In the authors' own workflow: Gene usage analysis of CDR3 amino acid clonotypes relied on the 60 or so TRBV and more than twelve TRBJ segments identified across samples. COPE and FqMerger were used to merge filtered high-quality paired reads into contigs. Contigs were aligned with BLAST to IMGT TRBV, TRBD and TRBJ reference genes, and CDR3 was defined per IMGT. Any clonotype with a frequency above 0.1% was counted as a highly expanded clone. Shannon entropy was used to measure repertoire diversity, and the Gini coefficient was used to measure V-J evenness. A clonotype was considered public if more than one individual shared it. Through fastp at Q25 and MiXCR, TCRdb rebuilt clones from the public reads, retaining in-frame beta chains. Entries are consolidated by CDR3 protein sequence, retaining the most common genes and DNA. The V and J calls, along with clone size, are taken from TCRdb and not from the paper's own processing. The sample table shows some 450,000 distinct CDR3 sequences, and about a sixth are seen once. The biggest ten clones account for approximately 11% of the sample.

These data were also filed under a second study, of T cells in Graves' hyperthyroidism and ophthalmopathy. As that second study puts it: Graves' hyperthyroidism was defined as stable when no progression to ophthalmopathy occurred over 18 months of follow-up. The hyperthyroidism patients were between 18 and 65 years old and newly diagnosed, with a disease duration of less than 2 months. Exclusion was applied to patients with uncontrolled infections, other autoimmune diseases, pregnancy or lactation. Diagnoses were based on clinical symptoms, serum thyroxine and TRAb, thyroid ultrasound and orbital computed tomography. The TCR CDR3 was subjected to a first round of RT-PCR using the HTBI primer set and the Qiagen OneStep RT-PCR kit. Most expanded thyroid clonotypes (frequency above 0.001) were also detected in blood, suggesting blood repertoires may reflect thyroid immune responses. Ophthalmopathy was separated from stable hyperthyroidism by a 13 V-J signature model, with around 90% sensitivity and 81% to 82% specificity obtained in cross-validation and 80%/75% obtained in testing. During validation, the model predicted progression to ophthalmopathy a median of about 6.3 months ahead of onset, with around 71% sensitivity and around 72% specificity. To identify distinguishing TCR V-J signatures, a discovery cohort of 90 to 100 patients was used, comprising 43 with Graves' ophthalmopathy and 57 with stable Graves' hyperthyroidism. Whether ophthalmopathy could be predicted prospectively was tested in an independent validation cohort made up of 18 hyperthyroidism patients plus 17 patients who later progressed to ophthalmopathy. The approximately 90 discovery patients were divided at random into training and test sets in a 7:3 ratio. In several Graves' hyperthyroidism patients, the study also compared T-cell repertoires from thyroid tissue with T-cell repertoires from blood. Once sampling was done, hyperthyroidism patients were given methimazole at a starting dose of 30 mg daily, whereas ophthalmopathy patients were given high-dose intravenous methylprednisolone. Libraries were constructed in a second round of multiplex PCR, after which size selection and purification were performed. The libraries were sequenced on an Illumina HiSeq2000 using paired-end 100 bp reads. SOAPnuke was used to process the raw data, with reads discarded if the reads contained adapters or uncalled bases, had a mean Phred below 15, or lacked an exact constant-primer or identifier match. COPE v1.2.5 was used to merge high-quality paired reads, and clonotypes were defined as unique nucleotide sequences. MiTCR v1.1 was used to align clonotypes to the IMGT TRBV, TRBD and TRBJ reference segments. The analysis was restricted to V-J combinations with a frequency above 0.0001, which together covered just over 98% of the repertoires. The TCS score was defined as F50 (clonal expansion) divided by E x V (chaos), with BLOSUM62-based TCRdist calculated between CDR3 peptides within each V-J. Welch's t-statistics and random forest reduced several hundred V-J features to roughly 13, which were used in a naive Bayes classifier (R e1071). No statistical method was used to fix the sample size in advance, and group allocation was not hidden from the investigators. TCR Vbeta CDR3 sequencing of some 140 peripheral blood samples (43 ophthalmopathy, 70 to 85 hyperthyroidism and roughly 17 progressor patients) is reported in the paper.

Sample: peripheral blood mononuclear cells (PBMCs), taken at new diagnosis, from a patient treated with antithyroid drugs. The receptor's source is a woman aged 25 to 39 with Graves disease. Donor details come from another sample of the same person, matched by shared clones.

The CDR3: CASSDQAGTDTQYF. The sequence in DNA is TGTGCCAGTAGTGACCAGGCGGGCACAGATACGCAGTATTTT. Recombination joined TRBV19 with TRBJ2-3; no D gene is confidently identified. The CDR3 has 14 amino acids, counting the end cysteine and phenylalanine. Only the CDR3 region is kept as DNA, spanning 42 bases read in frame from base 1. V drops 5 bases and J drops 1 base, leaving 10 bases in between. The germline V gene (reference sequence) yields LNHDA for CDR1 and SQIVND for CDR2.